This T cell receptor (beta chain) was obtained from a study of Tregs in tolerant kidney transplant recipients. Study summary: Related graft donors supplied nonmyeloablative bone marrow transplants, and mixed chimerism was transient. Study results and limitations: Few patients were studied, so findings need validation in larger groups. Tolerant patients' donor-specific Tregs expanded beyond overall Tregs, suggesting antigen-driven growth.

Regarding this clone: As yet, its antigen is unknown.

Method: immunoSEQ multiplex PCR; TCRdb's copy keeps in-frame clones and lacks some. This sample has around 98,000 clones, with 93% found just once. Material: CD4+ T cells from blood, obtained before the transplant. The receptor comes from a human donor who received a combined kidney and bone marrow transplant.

CDR3 protein: CASSPSLAYEQFF. The CDR3, as DNA: TGTGCCAGCAGCCCTAGCCTAGCATATGAGCAGTTCTTC. The rearrangement joins TRBV7-2 to TRBJ2-1, with D possibly matching TRBD2 (5 bases). Trimming shortened V by 5 bases and J by 8 bases, and 13 bases separated the two germline ends. The length of the CDR3 is 13 residues. Germline CDR1 and CDR2: SGHTA and FQGNSA.